This entry is about one TCR beta chain. The record originates from a study of shared clonotypes between healthy human individuals. This CDR3 is 16 amino acids long. Per the germline V gene, CDR1 is SGDLS and CDR2 is YYNGEE. The V gene lost 0 bases and the J gene lost 2 bases, with 14 bases spanning the gap. Using immunoSEQ multiplex PCR, the repertoire was profiled, and TCRdb retains in-frame clones only, with some absent. The sample includes around 2.1 million clones, almost 96% of them seen just once. Sample: naive CD4+ T cells sorted from blood. The sample's subset: CD45RA+ positively selected. The receptor comes from a man between 18 and 29 years old in good health. V gene TRBV9 combines with J gene TRBJ1-1, with D maybe TRBD1 (5 bases). CDR3: CASSVEIAGINTEAFF. The CDR3 DNA is TGTGCCAGCAGCGTAGAGATCGCAGGGATCAACACTGAAGCTTTCTTT.